The present T cell receptor (beta chain) was sequenced within a study of regulatory T cells in long-lasting Graves disease. Study information: Freshly diagnosed Graves' patients had used antithyroid drugs for under 3 months. Overall study findings and caveats: Persistent disease preferred TRBV28, TRBJ1-2 and TRBJ2-5.

Germline loops: CDR1 SGHRS, CDR2 YFSETQ. This CDR3 contains 15 residues. This clonotype has just a few counts. Its specificity is unknown. Relative to the germline gene, one junction end is altered; a read error may explain this. Regarding time point: newly diagnosed GD, antithyroid drugs for less than 3 months. The TCR library was prepared using RNA isolated from PBMCs. Sequencing libraries for TCR beta were prepared with iRepertoire HTBI primers and Arm-PCR of CDR3 regions. TCRdb re-analysed the multiplex PCR reads in MiXCR, keeping a single row per CDR3 protein. The table includes some 350,000 distinct CDR3 sequences, roughly 17% detected once. The data were also submitted as part of a second study, on T cells in Graves' hyperthyroidism and ophthalmopathy.

The chain uses TRBV5-1 and TRBJ1-5; D remains ambiguous. This TCR was recovered from a woman between 18 and 29 years old with Graves disease. The sample consisted of peripheral blood mononuclear cells (PBMCs), taken at new diagnosis, from a patient treated with antithyroid drugs. CDR3: CASSLFGYSNQPQHF. The CDR3 coding sequence is TGTGCCAGCAGCTTGTTTGGGTATAGCAATCAGCCCCAGCATTTT. Full variable domain (remainder filled in from reference TRBV5-1 and TRBJ1-5): KAGVTQTPRYLIKTRGQQVTLSCSPISGHRSVSWYQQTPGQGLQFLFEYFSETQRNKGNFPGRFSGRQFSNSRSEMNVSTLELGDSALYLCASSLFGYSNQPQHFGDGTRLSIL.